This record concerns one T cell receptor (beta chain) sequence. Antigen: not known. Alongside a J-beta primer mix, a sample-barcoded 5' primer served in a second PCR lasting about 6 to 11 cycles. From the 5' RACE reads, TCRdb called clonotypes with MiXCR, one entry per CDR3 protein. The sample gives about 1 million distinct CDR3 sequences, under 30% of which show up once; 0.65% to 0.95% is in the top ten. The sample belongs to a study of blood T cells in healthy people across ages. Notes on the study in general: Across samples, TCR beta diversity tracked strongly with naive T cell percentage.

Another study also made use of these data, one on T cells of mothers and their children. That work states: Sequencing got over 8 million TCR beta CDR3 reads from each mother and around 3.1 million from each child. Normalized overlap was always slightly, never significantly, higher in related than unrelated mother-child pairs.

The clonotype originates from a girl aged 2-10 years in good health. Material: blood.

The CDR3 sequence: CAISSLQGSGELFF. The CDR3 DNA sequence: TGTGCCATCAGTTCTCTCCAGGGCTCCGGGGAGCTGTTTTTT. The chain is built from TRBV10-3 and TRBJ2-2; D may be TRBD1 (5 bases). V was shortened by 5 bases and J by 6 bases, with 13 bases between the two germline ends. This CDR3 contains 14 residues. Germline CDR1 is ENHRY and CDR2 is SYGVKD.